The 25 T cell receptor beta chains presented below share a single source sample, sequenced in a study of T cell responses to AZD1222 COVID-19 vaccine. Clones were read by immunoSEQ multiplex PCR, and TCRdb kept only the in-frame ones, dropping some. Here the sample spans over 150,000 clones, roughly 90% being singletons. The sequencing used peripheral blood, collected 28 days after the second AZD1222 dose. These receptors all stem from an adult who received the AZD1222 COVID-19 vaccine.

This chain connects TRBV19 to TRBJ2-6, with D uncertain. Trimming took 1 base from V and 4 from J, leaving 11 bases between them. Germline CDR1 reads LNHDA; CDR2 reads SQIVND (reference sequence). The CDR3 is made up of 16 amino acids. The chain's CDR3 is CASSIGKGSGANVLTF. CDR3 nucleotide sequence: TGTGCCAGTAGTATAGGCAAGGGATCCGGGGCCAACGTCCTGACTTTC. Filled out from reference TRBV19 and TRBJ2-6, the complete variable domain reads DGGITQSPKYLFRKEGQNVTLSCEQNLNHDAMYWYRQDPGQGLRLIYYSQIVNDFQKGDIAEGYSVSREKKESFPLTVTSAQKNPTAFYLCASSIGKGSGANVLTFGAGSRLTVL.

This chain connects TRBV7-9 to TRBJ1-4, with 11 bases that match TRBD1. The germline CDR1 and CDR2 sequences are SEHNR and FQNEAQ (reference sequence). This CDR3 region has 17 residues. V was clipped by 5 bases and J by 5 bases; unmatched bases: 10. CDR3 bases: TGTGCCAGCAGCCCTAGGATAGGGGACAGGGGGAATGAAAAACTGTTTTTT. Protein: CASSPRIGDRGNEKLFF.

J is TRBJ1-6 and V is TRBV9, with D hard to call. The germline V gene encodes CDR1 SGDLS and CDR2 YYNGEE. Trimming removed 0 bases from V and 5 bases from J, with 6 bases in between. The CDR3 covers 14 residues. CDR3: CASSVGVDNSPLHF. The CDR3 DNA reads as TGTGCCAGCAGCGTAGGGGTTGATAATTCACCCCTCCACTTT.

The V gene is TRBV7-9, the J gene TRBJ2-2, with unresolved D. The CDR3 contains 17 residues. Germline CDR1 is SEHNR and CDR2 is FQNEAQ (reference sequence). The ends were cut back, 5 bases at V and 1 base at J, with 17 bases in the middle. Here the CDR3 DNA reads TGTGCCAGCAGCGCTACCCCCCTCGAGCTGAACACCGGGGAGCTGTTTTTT. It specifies CASSATPLELNTGELFF.

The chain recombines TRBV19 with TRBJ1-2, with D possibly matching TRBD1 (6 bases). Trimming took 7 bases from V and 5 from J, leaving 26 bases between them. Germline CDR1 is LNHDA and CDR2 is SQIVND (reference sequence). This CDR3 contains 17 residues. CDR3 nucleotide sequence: TGTGCCAGTACCATATCACAGGGTTATGGCTTACGGTATGGCTACACCTTC. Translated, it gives CASTISQGYGLRYGYTF.

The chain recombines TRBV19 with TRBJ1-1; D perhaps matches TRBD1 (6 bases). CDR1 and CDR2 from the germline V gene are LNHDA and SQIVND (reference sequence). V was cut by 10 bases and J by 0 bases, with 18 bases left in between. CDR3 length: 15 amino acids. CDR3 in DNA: TGTGCCACCCTCCGGGACACGAGTATGAACACTGAAGCTTTCTTT. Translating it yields CATLRDTSMNTEAFF.

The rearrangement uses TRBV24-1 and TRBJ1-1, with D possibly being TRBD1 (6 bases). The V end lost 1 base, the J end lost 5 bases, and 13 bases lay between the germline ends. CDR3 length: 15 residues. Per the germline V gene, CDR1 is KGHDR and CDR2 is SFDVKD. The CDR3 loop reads CATSDLAGGGTEAFF. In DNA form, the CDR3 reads TGTGCCACCAGTGATTTAGCGGGGGGCGGGACTGAAGCTTTCTTT.

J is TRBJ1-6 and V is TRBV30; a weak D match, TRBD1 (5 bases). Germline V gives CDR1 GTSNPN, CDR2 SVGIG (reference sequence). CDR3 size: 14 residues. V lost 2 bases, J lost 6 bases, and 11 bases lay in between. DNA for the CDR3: TGTGCCTGGAGTAATCACAGGCTTAATTCACCCCTCCACTTT. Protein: CAWSNHRLNSPLHF.

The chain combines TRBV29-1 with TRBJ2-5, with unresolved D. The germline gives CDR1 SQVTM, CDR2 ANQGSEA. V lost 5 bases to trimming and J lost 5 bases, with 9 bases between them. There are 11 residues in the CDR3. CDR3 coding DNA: TGCAGCGTTATTCTGGGGGAGACCCAGTACTTC. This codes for CSVILGETQYF.

The CDR3 here is CASSPRNPDRETQYF. DNA for the CDR3: TGTGCCAGCAGCCCGAGAAATCCGGACCGAGAGACCCAGTACTTC. V usage is TRBV11-2 and J usage is TRBJ2-5; D unclear. Per germline, CDR1 SGHAT and CDR2 FQNNGV. The CDR3 contains 15 residues. The germline V and J ends were trimmed by 5 bases and 4 bases, with 17 bases remaining between them.

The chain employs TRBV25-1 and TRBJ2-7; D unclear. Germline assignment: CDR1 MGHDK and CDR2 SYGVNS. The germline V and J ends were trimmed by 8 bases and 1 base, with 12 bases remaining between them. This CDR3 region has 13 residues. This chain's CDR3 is CASGPAGSYEQYF. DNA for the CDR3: TGTGCCAGCGGTCCGGCAGGTTCCTACGAGCAGTACTTC.

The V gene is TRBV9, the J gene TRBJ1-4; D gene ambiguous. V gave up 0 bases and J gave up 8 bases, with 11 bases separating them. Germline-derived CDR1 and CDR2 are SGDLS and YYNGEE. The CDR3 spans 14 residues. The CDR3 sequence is CASSVANRYEKLFF. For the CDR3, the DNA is TGTGCCAGCAGCGTAGCGAATAGGTACGAAAAACTGTTTTTT.

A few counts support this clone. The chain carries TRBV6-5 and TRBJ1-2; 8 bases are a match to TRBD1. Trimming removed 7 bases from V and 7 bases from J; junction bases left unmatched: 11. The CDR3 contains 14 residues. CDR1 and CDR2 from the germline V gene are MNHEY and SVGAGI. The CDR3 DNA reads TGTGCCAGCATAGGAGGCAGGGGGCTGTCTGGCTACACCTTC. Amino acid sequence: CASIGGRGLSGYTF.

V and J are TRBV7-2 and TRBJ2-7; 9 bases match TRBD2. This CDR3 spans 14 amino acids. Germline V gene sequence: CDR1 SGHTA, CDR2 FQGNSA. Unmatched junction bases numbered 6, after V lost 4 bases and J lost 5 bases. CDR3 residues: CASSSVAGVNEQYF. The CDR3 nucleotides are TGTGCCAGCAGCTCCGTAGCGGGGGTGAACGAGCAGTACTTC.

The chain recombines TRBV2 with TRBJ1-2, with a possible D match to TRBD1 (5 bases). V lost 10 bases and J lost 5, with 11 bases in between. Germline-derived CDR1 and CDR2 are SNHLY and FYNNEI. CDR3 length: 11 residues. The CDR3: CATQQEYGYTF. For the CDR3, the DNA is TGTGCCACACAACAGGAGTATGGCTACACCTTC.

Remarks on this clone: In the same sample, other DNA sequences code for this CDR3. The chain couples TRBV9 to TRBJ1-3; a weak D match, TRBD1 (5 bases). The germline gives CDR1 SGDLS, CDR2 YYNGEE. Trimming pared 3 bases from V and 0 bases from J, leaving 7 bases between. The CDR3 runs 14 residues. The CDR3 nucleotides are TGTGCCAGCAGCGGTGACAGCTCTGGAAACACCATATATTTT. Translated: CASSGDSSGNTIYF.

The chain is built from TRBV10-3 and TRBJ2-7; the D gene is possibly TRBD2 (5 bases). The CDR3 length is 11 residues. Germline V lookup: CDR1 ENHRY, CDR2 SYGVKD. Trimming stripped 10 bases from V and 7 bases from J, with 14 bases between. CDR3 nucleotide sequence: TGTGCCACTCGACGGGAAGTTGAGCAGTACTTC. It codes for CATRREVEQYF.

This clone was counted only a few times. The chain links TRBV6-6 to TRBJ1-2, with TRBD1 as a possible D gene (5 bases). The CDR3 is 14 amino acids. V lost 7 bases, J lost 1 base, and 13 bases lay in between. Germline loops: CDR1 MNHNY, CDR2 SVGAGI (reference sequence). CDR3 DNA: TGTGCCAGCACCCCCGACGGGGGTAACTATGGCTACACCTTC. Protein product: CASTPDGGNYGYTF.

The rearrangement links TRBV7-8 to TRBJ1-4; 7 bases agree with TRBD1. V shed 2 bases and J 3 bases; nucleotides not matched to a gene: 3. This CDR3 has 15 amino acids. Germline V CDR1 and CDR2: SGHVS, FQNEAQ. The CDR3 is CASSLRGQSNEKLFF. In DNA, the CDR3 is TGTGCCAGCAGCTTAAGGGGACAGTCTAATGAAAAACTGTTTTTT.

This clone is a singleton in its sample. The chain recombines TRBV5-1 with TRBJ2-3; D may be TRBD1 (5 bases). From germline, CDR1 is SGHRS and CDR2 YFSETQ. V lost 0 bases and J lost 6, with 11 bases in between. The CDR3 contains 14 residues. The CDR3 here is CASSLGQPGDTQYF. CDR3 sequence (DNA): TGCGCCAGCAGCTTGGGCCAGCCAGGGGATACGCAGTATTTT. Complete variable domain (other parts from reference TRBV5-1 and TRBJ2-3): KAGVTQTPRYLIKTRGQQVTLSCSPISGHRSVSWYQQTPGQGLQFLFEYFSETQRNKGNFPGRFSGRQFSNSRSEMNVSTLELGDSALYLCASSLGQPGDTQYFGPGTRLTVL.

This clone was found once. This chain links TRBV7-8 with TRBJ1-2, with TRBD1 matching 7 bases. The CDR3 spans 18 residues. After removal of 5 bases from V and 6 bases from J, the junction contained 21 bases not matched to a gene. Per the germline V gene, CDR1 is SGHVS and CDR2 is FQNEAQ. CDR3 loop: CASSQASSLGIGGHGYTF. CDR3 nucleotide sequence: TGTGCCAGCAGCCAAGCCAGCAGCTTAGGCATAGGGGGCCATGGCTACACCTTC. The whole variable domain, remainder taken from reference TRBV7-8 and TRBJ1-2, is GAGVSQSPRYKVAKRGQDVALRCDPISGHVSLFWYQQALGQGPEFLTYFQNEAQLDKSGLPSDRFFAERPEGSVSTLKIQRTQQEDSAVYLCASSQASSLGIGGHGYTFGSGTRLTVV.

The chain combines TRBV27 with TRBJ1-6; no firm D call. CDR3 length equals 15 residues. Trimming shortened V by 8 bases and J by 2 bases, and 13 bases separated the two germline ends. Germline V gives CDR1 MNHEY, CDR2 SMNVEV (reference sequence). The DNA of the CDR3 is TGTGCCAGCGCCCCAAGGGCAGCCTATAATTCACCCCTCCACTTT. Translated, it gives CASAPRAAYNSPLHF.

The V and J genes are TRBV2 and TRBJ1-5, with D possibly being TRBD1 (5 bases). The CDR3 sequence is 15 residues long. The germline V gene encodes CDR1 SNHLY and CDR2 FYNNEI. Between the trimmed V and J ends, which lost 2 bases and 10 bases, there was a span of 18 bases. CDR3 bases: TGTGCCAGCAGTGAATTTTGGGTGGTGGGGGGTCCCCAGCATTTT. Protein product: CASSEFWVVGGPQHF.

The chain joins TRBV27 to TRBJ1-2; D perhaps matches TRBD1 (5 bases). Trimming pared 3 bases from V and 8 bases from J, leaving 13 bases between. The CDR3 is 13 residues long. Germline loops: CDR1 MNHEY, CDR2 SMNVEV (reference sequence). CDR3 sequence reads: CASSLTAVEGYTF. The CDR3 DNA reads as TGTGCCAGCAGTTTGACAGCGGTGGAAGGCTACACCTTC.

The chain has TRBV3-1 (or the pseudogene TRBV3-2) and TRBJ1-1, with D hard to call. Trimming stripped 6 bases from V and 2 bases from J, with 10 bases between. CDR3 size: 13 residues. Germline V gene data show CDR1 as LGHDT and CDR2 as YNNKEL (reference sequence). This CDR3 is CASSLAKNTEAFF. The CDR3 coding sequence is TGTGCCAGCAGTCTAGCTAAAAACACTGAAGCTTTCTTT.